The present T cell receptor beta chain was sequenced within a study of sequential checkpoint blockade in melanoma. Study-wide background: Both treatment sequences were followed by maintenance nivolumab.

Treatment defined: randomized to nivolumab then ipilimumab (arm A) or the reverse (arm B). Sequenced by immunoSEQ multiplex PCR; TCRdb stores in-frame clones only, minus some. The data contain roughly 31,000 clones, 70% to 90% of them seen just once; the ten biggest clones take up about a fifth. CDR1 is LNHNV and CDR2 is YYDKDF in the germline V gene (reference sequence). V lost 4 bases to trimming and J lost 3 bases; unmatched junction nucleotides: 5. There are 14 residues in the CDR3. This clone was observed a single time. Sequences were derived from CD8+ T cells sorted from blood (inferred from file names), sampled from a patient given nivolumab and ipilimumab in sequence. The clonotype comes from a human donor with melanoma. This rearrangement joins TRBV15 to TRBJ2-7, with 8 bases identical to TRBD1. CDR3 region: CATSTGQGDYEQYF. The CDR3, as DNA: TGTGCCACCAGCACAGGACAGGGAGACTACGAGCAGTACTTC.